These T cell receptor beta chains were read from a single sample in a study of OX40 agonist ivuxolimab in advanced cancers. The protocol was immunoSEQ multiplex PCR, while the TCRdb copy is restricted to in-frame clones and leaves out a portion. The sample lists 35,000 to 40,000 clones, about 88% seen once, with roughly 40% in the top ten. Sequencing was performed on CD4+ or CD8+ T cells sorted from blood, taken in a trial of the OX40 agonist ivuxolimab. These receptors were collected from an adult with an advanced solid tumor such as melanoma, head and neck, liver or kidney cancer. Each CDR3 is given with its conserved first and last residue. The D gene is left open where the match is weak. Not all rows give a size; the values are once, few, many and, for expanded clones, a class.

j_call d_call clone_size v_call cdr3_nt cdr3_aa
TRBJ2-7 - once TRBV10-3 TGTGCCATCAGTGAACCAGGACAGAGCTACGAGCAGTACTTC CAISEPGQSYEQYF
TRBJ2-6 - - TRBV7-3 TGTGCCAGCAGCCTCGGACGGGACTCTGGGGCCAACGTCCTGACTTTC CASSLGRDSGANVLTF
TRBJ2-5 - - TRBV11-2 TGTGCCAGCAGCCAGACAGTCGGGACATATATTCAGGAGACCCAGTACTTC CASSQTVGTYIQETQYF
TRBJ2-7 - - TRBV9 TGTGCCAGCAGCGTAGACAGTCCCTCCGAGCAGTACTTC CASSVDSPSEQYF
TRBJ1-2 TRBD1 once TRBV28 TGTGCCAGCAGTCCTCGGACAGGGGGCGGAAACTATGGCTACACCTTC CASSPRTGGGNYGYTF
TRBJ2-7 TRBD2 - TRBV27 TGTGCCAGCAGCCCCCTTGGCGGGGGTGATCCCTACGAGCAGTACTTC CASSPLGGGDPYEQYF
TRBJ1-1 TRBD1 - TRBV10-3 TGTGCCATCAGGACAGGGTCCACTGAAGCTTTCTTT CAIRTGSTEAFF
TRBJ2-7 TRBD2 - TRBV14 TGTGCCAGCAGCGAATTAGCGGGGGCCGCCTACGAGCAGTACTTC CASSELAGAAYEQYF
TRBJ1-5 - - TRBV6-5 TGTGCCAGCAGTTACTCCGTTGGGGGGCATCAGCCCCAGCATTTT CASSYSVGGHQPQHF
TRBJ2-5 - once TRBV7-8 TGTGCCAGCAGCTTCCCCGGGGCCAAAGAGACCCAGTACTTC CASSFPGAKETQYF
TRBJ2-7 - - TRBV11-2 TGTGCCAGCAGCTCGGGACCCACGATTGAGCAGTACTTC CASSSGPTIEQYF
TRBJ2-7 TRBD1 - TRBV5-1 TGCGCCAGCAGCACGTCCGGGACAGGGTTCGGCGAGCAGTACTTC CASSTSGTGFGEQYF
TRBJ2-3 - - TRBV6-4 TGTGCCAGCAGTATTTCTATTCCTCCCACAGATACGCAGTATTTT CASSISIPPTDTQYF
TRBJ2-3 TRBD2 - TRBV7-2 TGTGCCAGCAGCTTTAGCGGGGGGGCCTCCGCAGATACGCAGTATTTT CASSFSGGASADTQYF
TRBJ2-3 TRBD2 - TRBV5-4 TGTGCCAGCAGCTATAGGACTAGCGGGGGGGCCTGGGATACGCAGTATTTT CASSYRTSGGAWDTQYF
TRBJ1-3 - - TRBV7-9 TGTGCCAGCAGTCCGACAGATACTGGAAACACCATATATTTT CASSPTDTGNTIYF
TRBJ2-4 TRBD1 - TRBV18 TGTGCCAGCTCACCACCCTGGGGACAGGGATCCACACTAGCCAAAAACATTCAGTACTTC CASSPPWGQGSTLAKNIQYF
TRBJ2-7 - - TRBV4-1 TGCGCCAGCAGCCTTTTCCGGGACGGCGCCTACGAGCAGTACTTC CASSLFRDGAYEQYF
TRBJ2-7 - - TRBV11-2 TGTGCCAGCAGCTCTGGGGTCCTCTACGAGCAGTACTTC CASSSGVLYEQYF
TRBJ1-1 - - TRBV7-9 TGTGCCAGCAGCTTAGGGACAGCTGAAGCTTTCTTT CASSLGTAEAFF
TRBJ2-5 - - TRBV4-3 TGCGCCAGCAGCCAAGATCAGGGGCCGCGGGAGACCCAGTACTTC CASSQDQGPRETQYF
TRBJ2-5 TRBD2 - TRBV27 TGTGCCAGCAGTCCTCTAGCGGGGGTTTTCCTGTACCAAGAGACCCAGTACTTC CASSPLAGVFLYQETQYF
TRBJ2-1 TRBD1 - TRBV11-3 TGTGCCAGCAGAAACAGGGGATCAAATGAGCAGTTCTTC CASRNRGSNEQFF
TRBJ2-4 - - TRBV27 TGTGCCAGCAGAAAGTTGGGCCAACCCAACATTCAGTACTTC CASRKLGQPNIQYF
TRBJ2-7 - - TRBV30 TGTGCCTGGAGTGTAGCGACAGACTACGAGCAGTACTTC CAWSVATDYEQYF
TRBJ2-7 - - TRBV5-4 TGTGCCAGCAGCTTGGAGCCCTCTCGCGAGCAGTACTTC CASSLEPSREQYF
TRBJ2-3 - - TRBV9 TGTGCCAGCAGCTCAGCTATCACAGATACGCAGTATTTT CASSSAITDTQYF
TRBJ2-5 TRBD2 - TRBV4-3 TGCGCCAGCAGCCAAGAGAGGCTAGCGGGGGGAGAGACCCAGTACTTC CASSQERLAGGETQYF
TRBJ1-4 - - TRBV6-5 TGTGCCAGCAGTACGGGATTCGAAAAACTGTTTTTT CASSTGFEKLFF
TRBJ2-1 TRBD2 - TRBV27 TGTGCCAGCAGTTCCGAAATAGCGGGGGCCCAGTACAATGAGCAGTTCTTC CASSSEIAGAQYNEQFF
TRBJ2-5 TRBD2 - TRBV9 TGTGCCAGCAGCGTAAGGGACCCAGCGGGGGCCTTAGAGACCCAGTACTTC CASSVRDPAGALETQYF
TRBJ2-6 - - TRBV29-1 TGCAGCGTTGATGGGGTCTCTGGGGCCAACGTCCTGACTTTC CSVDGVSGANVLTF
TRBJ2-7 TRBD1 - TRBV6-4 TGTGCCAGCACGCCCCGGGACAGGTCCTACGAGCAGTACTTC CASTPRDRSYEQYF
TRBJ1-1 - - TRBV14 TGTGCCAGCAGCCAAGATGAGGACACTGAAGCTTTCTTT CASSQDEDTEAFF
TRBJ2-5 TRBD1 - TRBV4-1 TGCGCCAGCAGCCAAGATCAGGCGACCGGACAGGGACAAGAGACCCAGTACTTC CASSQDQATGQGQETQYF
TRBJ2-7 - - TRBV21-1 TGTGCCAGCAGCAACTTTTGGTTAGGCTACGAGCAGTACTTC CASSNFWLGYEQYF
TRBJ2-2 - - TRBV28 TGTGCCAGCAGCTCGGACAGTGGAAAAATTGGCGCCGGGGAGCTGTTTTTT CASSSDSGKIGAGELFF
TRBJ2-3 TRBD2 - TRBV30 TGTGCCTGGAGTGTGGGTAGCGGGGGGGCCGATACGCAGTATTTT CAWSVGSGGADTQYF
TRBJ2-7 - - TRBV28 TGTGCCAGCCACCCTGGCGATCTTCAGCAGTACTTC CASHPGDLQQYF
TRBJ2-7 TRBD2 - TRBV27 TGTGCCAGCTCTTGGACTAGCGGTTACTACGAGCAGTACTTC CASSWTSGYYEQYF
TRBJ1-1 - few TRBV30 TGTGCCTGGAGTTGGGGAGAGAACACTGAAGCTTTCTTT CAWSWGENTEAFF
TRBJ2-7 TRBD1 - TRBV27 TGTGCCAGCAGTACCGGACAGGCGACCTACGAGCAGTACTTC CASSTGQATYEQYF
TRBJ2-5 - - TRBV7-9 TGTGCCAGCAGCCGTGTGGGCCGGCAGCAAGAGACCCAGTACTTC CASSRVGRQQETQYF
TRBJ2-3 - once TRBV7-2 TGTGCCAGCAGCGCCTGGACAGTCCGAAGCACAGATACGCAGTATTTT CASSAWTVRSTDTQYF
TRBJ2-7 - - TRBV14 TGTGCCAGCAGCCATACCGGGGCAGACTACGAGCAGTACTTC CASSHTGADYEQYF
TRBJ2-7 TRBD1 - TRBV6-5 TGTGCCAGCAGTTACTCGACGGACAGGGGGAACGAGCAGTACTTC CASSYSTDRGNEQYF
TRBJ2-1 - - TRBV6-6 TGTGCCAGCTGGGAGAATGAGCAGTTCTTC CASWENEQFF
TRBJ1-2 - - TRBV6-5 TGTGCCAGCAGTTACGGGGGAAAGGGGGGCTACACCTTC CASSYGGKGGYTF
TRBJ2-1 - - TRBV27 TGTGCCAGCAGTTTCACCAGCCTAAACAATGAGCAGTTCTTC CASSFTSLNNEQFF
TRBJ2-7 TRBD1 - TRBV6-6 TGTGCCAGCAGTTTGGGACAGGGGCAACTGCGCGAGCAGTACTTC CASSLGQGQLREQYF
TRBJ2-7 - once TRBV4-3 TGCGCCAGCAGCCAAGATTGGATTTCGGCGCAGTACTTC CASSQDWISAQYF
TRBJ1-1 - - TRBV18 TGTGCCAGCTCACCACCAGCCAGGGACACTGAAGCTTTCTTT CASSPPARDTEAFF
TRBJ1-6 TRBD1 - TRBV11-2 TGTGCCAGCAGCTTAGGGGCAGGGGGCAATTCACCCCTCCACTTT CASSLGAGGNSPLHF
TRBJ2-3 - - TRBV4-3 TGCGCCAGCAGCCAAAACAGGCGCCGAATTATCACAGATACGCAGTATTTT CASSQNRRRIITDTQYF